A selection of T cell receptor beta chains follows, all from one sample in a study of T cells in Graves' hyperthyroidism and ophthalmopathy. Via MiXCR, TCRdb re-called the multiplex PCR reads, giving one row per CDR3 protein. The repertoire holds 550,000 to 650,000 distinct CDR3 sequences, with 14% as singletons. Sequenced: blood. The source of these receptors is a woman under 40 with Graves' hyperthyroidism that later progressed to Graves' ophthalmopathy. Each CDR3 is given with its conserved first and last residue. The D gene is left open where the match is weak. Expanded clones get a size class; other rows say once, few or many, or leave the size out.

d_call | j_call | clone_size | v_call | cdr3_aa | cdr3_nt
. | TRBJ2-5 | . | TRBV12-3/TRBV12-4 | CASSFGSSIIAAGAETQYF | TGTGCCAGCAGTTTCGGTTCTTCGATAATAGCGGCAGGAGCGGAGACCCAGTACTTC
. | TRBJ2-7 | few | TRBV20-1 | CSAREPGLSYEQYF | TGCAGTGCTAGAGAGCCCGGACTATCCTACGAGCAGTACTTC
TRBD2 | TRBJ2-5 | many | TRBV7-2 | CASSPGTSAISLQETQYF | TGTGCCAGCAGCCCCGGGACTAGCGCGATCTCCCTCCAAGAGACCCAGTACTTC
TRBD1 | TRBJ1-5 | many | TRBV6-1 | CASSSDRVNQPQHF | TGTGCCAGCAGTTCGGACAGGGTGAATCAGCCCCAGCATTTT
. | TRBJ1-5 | . | TRBV5-5 | CASSLGGKHQPQHF | TGTGCCAGCAGCTTGGGGGGAAAGCATCAGCCCCAGCATTTT
. | TRBJ1-5 | . | TRBV19 | CASSLLTQFSNQPQHF | TGTGCCAGTAGTCTATTGACTCAATTTAGCAATCAGCCCCAGCATTTT
. | TRBJ2-7 | many | TRBV28 | CASSSLGTGGFEQYF | TGTGCCAGCAGTTCCTTGGGGACGGGTGGTTTCGAGCAGTACTTC
. | TRBJ1-6 | . | TRBV6-2/TRBV6-3 | CASKDLRDPNSPLHF | TGTGCCAGCAAAGATCTCCGGGACCCTAATTCACCCCTCCACTTT
TRBD2 | TRBJ2-5 | many | TRBV7-3 | CASSPQTSGSDQYF | TGTGCCAGCAGCCCACAGACTAGCGGGAGCGACCAGTACTTC
TRBD2 | TRBJ2-7 | many | TRBV20-1 | CSAVNLAGPLYEQYF | TGCAGTGCCGTCAATTTAGCGGGACCCCTCTACGAGCAGTACTTC
TRBD1 | TRBJ2-1 | many | TRBV12-5 | CDPEPGQGENEQFF | TGTGACCCGGAGCCGGGGCAGGGGGAAAATGAGCAGTTCTTC
TRBD2 | TRBJ2-5 | many | TRBV20-1 | CSANRAGAGETQYF | TGCAGTGCCAATCGAGCGGGAGCGGGGGAGACCCAGTACTTC
TRBD2 | TRBJ2-7 | . | TRBV10-3 | CAISEASGPYEQYF | TGTGCCATCAGTGAGGCTAGCGGTCCCTACGAGCAGTACTTC
TRBD2 | TRBJ2-7 | many | TRBV6-1 | CASSVEGTSGPSYEQYF | TGTGCCAGCAGCGTCGAAGGGACTAGCGGTCCCTCCTACGAGCAGTACTTC
. | TRBJ2-3 | . | TRBV11-3 | CASSLKVSGGADTQYF | TGTGCCAGCAGCTTAAAGGTTAGCGGAGGTGCGGATACGCAGTATTTT
. | TRBJ1-2 | . | TRBV7-9 | CASSLVADGYTF | TGTGCCAGCAGCTTAGTAGCGGATGGCTACACCTTC
. | TRBJ2-3 | few | TRBV13 | CASSLGAIPDTQYF | TGTGCCAGCAGCTTAGGGGCTATTCCAGATACGCAGTATTTT
. | TRBJ1-2 | many | TRBV7-8 | CASSLSDTSSYGYTF | TGTGCCAGCAGCTTATCCGACACATCATCCTATGGCTACACCTTC
. | TRBJ2-2 | . | TRBV19 | CASSIGNPGRGGELFF | TGTGCCAGTAGTATTGGAAACCCCGGAAGAGGCGGGGAGCTGTTTTTT
. | TRBJ1-4 | few | TRBV20-1 | CSASIRVSGTEKLFF | TGCAGTGCTAGTATTAGGGTGTCAGGAACTGAAAAACTGTTTTTT
. | TRBJ2-3 | . | TRBV4-2 | CASSQDGTATSEGDTQYF | TGTGCCAGCAGCCAAGATGGGACAGCGACTAGCGAGGGGGATACGCAGTATTTT
. | TRBJ1-2 | few | TRBV19 | CASSFMAGKENTF | TGTGCCAGTAGTTTTATGGCAGGGAAGGAAAACACCTTC
. | TRBJ2-1 | many | TRBV28 | CASSLPSSHEQFF | TGTGCCAGCAGTTTACCTAGCAGCCATGAGCAGTTCTTC
. | TRBJ1-5 | few | TRBV5-1 | CASSLEGRGIGQPQHF | TGCGCCAGCAGCTTGGAGGGCAGGGGAATCGGTCAGCCCCAGCATTTT